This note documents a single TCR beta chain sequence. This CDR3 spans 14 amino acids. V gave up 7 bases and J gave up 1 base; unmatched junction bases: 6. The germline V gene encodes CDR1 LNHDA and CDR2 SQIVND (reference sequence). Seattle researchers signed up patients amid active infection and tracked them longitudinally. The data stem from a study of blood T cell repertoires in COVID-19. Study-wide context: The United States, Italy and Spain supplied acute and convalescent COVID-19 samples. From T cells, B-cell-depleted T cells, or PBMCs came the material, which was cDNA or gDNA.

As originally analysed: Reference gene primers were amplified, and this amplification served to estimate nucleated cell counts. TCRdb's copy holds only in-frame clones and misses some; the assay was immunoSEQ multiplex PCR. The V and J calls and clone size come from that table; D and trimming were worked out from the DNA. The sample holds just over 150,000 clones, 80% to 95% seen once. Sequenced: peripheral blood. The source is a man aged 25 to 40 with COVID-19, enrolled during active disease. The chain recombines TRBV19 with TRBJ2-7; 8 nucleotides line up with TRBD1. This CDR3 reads CASTVGDRSYEQYF. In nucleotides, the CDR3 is TGTGCCAGTACCGTGGGGGACAGGTCCTACGAGCAGTACTTC.